This TCR delta chain was found in a study of γδ T cells in repeated Plasmodium falciparum infection. Across the whole study: Donors were malaria-exposed Malian children or age- and gender-matched Australian children.

Bulk repertoires came from Vgamma9/Vdelta2+ or Vdelta2-negative gammadelta T cells flow-sorted from PBMC. CDR1 and CDR2 (germline): TSWWSYY, QGS. This CDR3 region has 19 residues. V lost 2 bases and J lost 3; bases outside the gene matches: 15. TCRdb called clones from the multiplex PCR reads again using CATT. The data contain over 55,000 delta-chain clones, around 1.5% of them singletons. This clone came up many times. This TCR derives from a pool of human donors (malaria-infected and uninfected, not separated). V is TRDV1 and J is TRDJ1; 10 bases match TRDD3. The J gene is absent in TCRdb and was assigned here via DNA matching to germline. The material sequenced was gamma-delta T cells from blood. The CDR3 sequence is CALGEFFPRGIRTADKLIF. The CDR3 coding sequence is TGTGCTCTTGGGGAATTCTTCCCCCGGGGGATACGCACAGCCGATAAACTCATCTTT.